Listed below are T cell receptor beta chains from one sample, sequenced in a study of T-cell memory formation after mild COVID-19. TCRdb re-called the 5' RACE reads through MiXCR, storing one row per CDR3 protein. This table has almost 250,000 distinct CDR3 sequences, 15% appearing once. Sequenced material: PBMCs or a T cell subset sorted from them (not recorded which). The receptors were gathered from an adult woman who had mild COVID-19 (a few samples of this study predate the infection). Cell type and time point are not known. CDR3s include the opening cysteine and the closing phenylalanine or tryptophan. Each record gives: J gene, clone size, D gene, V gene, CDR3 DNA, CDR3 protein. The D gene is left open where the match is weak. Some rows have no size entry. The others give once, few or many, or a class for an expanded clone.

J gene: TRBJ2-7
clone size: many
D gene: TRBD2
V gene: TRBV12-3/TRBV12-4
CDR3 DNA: TGTGCCAGCAGTCGACTAGCGGGATACTACGAGCAGTACTTC
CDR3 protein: CASSRLAGYYEQYF

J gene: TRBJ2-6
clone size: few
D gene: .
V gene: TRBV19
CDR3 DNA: TGTGCCAGTAGTCGTCCCAACCACTCTGGGGCCAACGTCCTGACTTTC
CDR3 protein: CASSRPNHSGANVLTF

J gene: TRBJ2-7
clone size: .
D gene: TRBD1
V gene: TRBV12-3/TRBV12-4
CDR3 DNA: TGTGCCAGCAGCATGGGACAGGGCTACTCCTACGAGCAGTACTTC
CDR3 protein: CASSMGQGYSYEQYF

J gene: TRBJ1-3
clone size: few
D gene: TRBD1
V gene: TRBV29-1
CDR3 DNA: TGCAGCGTGAACAGGGGGCAAGGAAACACCATATATTTT
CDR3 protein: CSVNRGQGNTIYF

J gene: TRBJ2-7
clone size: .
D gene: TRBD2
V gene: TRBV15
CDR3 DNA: TGTGCCACCAGCAGAGATAGCGGGAGCTCCTACGAGCAGTACTTC
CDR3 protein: CATSRDSGSSYEQYF

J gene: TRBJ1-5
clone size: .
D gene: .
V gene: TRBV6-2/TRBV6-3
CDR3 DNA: TGTGCCAGCAGTCTCTTGGGTATCGCCAATCAGCCCCAGCATTTT
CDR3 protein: CASSLLGIANQPQHF

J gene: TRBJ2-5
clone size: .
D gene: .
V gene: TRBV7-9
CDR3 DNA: TGTGCCAGCAGCTCCAGGAGAGGGTCAGGCGGGACCCAGTACTTC
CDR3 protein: CASSSRRGSGGTQYF

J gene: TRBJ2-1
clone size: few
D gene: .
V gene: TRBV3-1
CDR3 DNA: TGTGCCAGCAGCCAAGTAGGGCAGCGCTACAATGAGCAGTTCTTC
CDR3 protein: CASSQVGQRYNEQFF

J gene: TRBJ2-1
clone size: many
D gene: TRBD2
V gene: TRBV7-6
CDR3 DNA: TGTGCCAGCAGTTTAGGACTAGCGGTGAATGAGCAGTTCTTC
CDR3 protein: CASSLGLAVNEQFF

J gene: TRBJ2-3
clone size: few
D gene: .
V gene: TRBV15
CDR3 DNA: TGTGCCACCAGCAGGAATCCCGACGACCATACGCAGTATTTT
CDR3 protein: CATSRNPDDHTQYF

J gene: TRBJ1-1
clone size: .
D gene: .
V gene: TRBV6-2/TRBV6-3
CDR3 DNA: TGTGCCAGCAGTTATCTCCGCCTGGACACTGAAGCTTTCTTT
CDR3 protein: CASSYLRLDTEAFF

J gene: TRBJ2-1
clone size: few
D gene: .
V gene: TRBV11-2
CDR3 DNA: TGTGCCAGCAGCTTAGAAACCGGGACACTGGCTAACTTCAATGAGCAGTTCTTC
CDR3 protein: CASSLETGTLANFNEQFF

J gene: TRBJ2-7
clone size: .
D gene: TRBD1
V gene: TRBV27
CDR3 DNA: TGTGCCAGTAGACAGGGGATCTACGAGCAGTACTTC
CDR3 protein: CASRQGIYEQYF

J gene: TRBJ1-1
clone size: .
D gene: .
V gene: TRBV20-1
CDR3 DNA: TGCAGTGCTAGAGATGGTGGGCGTTATTCGAACACTGAAGCTTTCTTT
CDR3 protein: CSARDGGRYSNTEAFF

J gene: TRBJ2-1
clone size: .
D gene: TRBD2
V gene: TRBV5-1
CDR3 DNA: TGCGCCAGCAGCACGACTAGCGGGGCGAGCTCCTACAATGAGCAGTTCTTC
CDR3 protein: CASSTTSGASSYNEQFF

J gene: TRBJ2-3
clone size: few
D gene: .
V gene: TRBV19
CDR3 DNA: TGTGCCAGTAGGCCACGGCGGCTCACAGATACGCAGTATTTT
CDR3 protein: CASRPRRLTDTQYF

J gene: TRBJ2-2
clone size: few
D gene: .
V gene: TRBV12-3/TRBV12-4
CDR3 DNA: TGTGCCAGCACCTTAGGTCAGATCGGGGAGCTGTTTTTT
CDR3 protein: CASTLGQIGELFF

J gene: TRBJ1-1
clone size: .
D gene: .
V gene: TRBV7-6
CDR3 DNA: TGTGCCAGCAGCACACCGGGTCGGGGGAACACTGAAGCTTTCTTT
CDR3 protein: CASSTPGRGNTEAFF

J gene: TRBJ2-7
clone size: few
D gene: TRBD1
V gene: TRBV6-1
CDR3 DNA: TGTGCCAGCAAGGCCCAGGGGGTTGCCTACGAGCAGTACTTC
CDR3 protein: CASKAQGVAYEQYF

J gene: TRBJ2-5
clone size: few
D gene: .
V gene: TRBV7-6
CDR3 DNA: TGTGCCAGCATTTCCGGGACCCAAGAGACCCAGTACTTC
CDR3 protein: CASISGTQETQYF

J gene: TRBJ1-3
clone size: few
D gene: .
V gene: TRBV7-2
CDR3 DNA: TGTGCCAGCAGCATATCGGGGGGGTTAACTGTCTCTGGAAACACCATATATTTT
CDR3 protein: CASSISGGLTVSGNTIYF

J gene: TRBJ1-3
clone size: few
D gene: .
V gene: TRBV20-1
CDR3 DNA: TGCAGTGCTAGTCCGTTGGGGGCTGGAAACACCATATATTTT
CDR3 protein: CSASPLGAGNTIYF

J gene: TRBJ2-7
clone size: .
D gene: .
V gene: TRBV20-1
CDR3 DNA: TGCAGTGCTCTGGGCGGGGCCTCCTACGAGCAGTACTTC
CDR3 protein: CSALGGASYEQYF

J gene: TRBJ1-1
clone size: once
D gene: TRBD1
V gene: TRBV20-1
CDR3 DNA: TGCAGTGCCCCGGGGGACAGGTTTAACACTGAAGCTTTCTTT
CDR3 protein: CSAPGDRFNTEAFF

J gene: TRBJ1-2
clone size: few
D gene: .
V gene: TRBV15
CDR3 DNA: TGTGCCACCAGCAGATTTGGTAAATCGGCTGGGGGCGGCTACACCTTC
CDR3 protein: CATSRFGKSAGGGYTF

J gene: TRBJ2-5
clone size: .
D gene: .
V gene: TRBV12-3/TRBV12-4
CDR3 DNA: TGTGCCAGCAGTTTTATGTCGCCAGGGGTCCAAGAGACCCAGTACTTC
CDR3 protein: CASSFMSPGVQETQYF

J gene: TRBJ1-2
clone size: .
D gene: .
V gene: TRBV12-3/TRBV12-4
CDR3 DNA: TGTGCCAGCAGTTTAGGCGGCCCCTATGGCTACACCTTC
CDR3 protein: CASSLGGPYGYTF

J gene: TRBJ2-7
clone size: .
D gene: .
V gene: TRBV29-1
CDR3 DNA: TGCAGCGTTAGTCCCCCGGCGGATATCTACGAGCAGTACTTC
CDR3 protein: CSVSPPADIYEQYF

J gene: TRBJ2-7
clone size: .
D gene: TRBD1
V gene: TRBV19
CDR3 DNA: TGTGCCAGTAGTACCGGGACAGCCTCCTACGAGCAGTACTTC
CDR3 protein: CASSTGTASYEQYF

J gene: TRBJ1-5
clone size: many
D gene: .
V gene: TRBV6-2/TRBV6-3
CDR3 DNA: TGTGCCAGCAGTATCTTCCGGGCCCTCTCGGACAATCAGCCCCAGCATTTT
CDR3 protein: CASSIFRALSDNQPQHF

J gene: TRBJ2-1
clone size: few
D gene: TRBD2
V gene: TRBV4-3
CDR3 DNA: TGCGCCAGCAGCCATTTTACGGGGACTAGCGGGAGTGGGGATGAGCAGTTCTTC
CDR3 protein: CASSHFTGTSGSGDEQFF

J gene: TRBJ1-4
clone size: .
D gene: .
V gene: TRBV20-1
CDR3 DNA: TGCAGTGCGGAGCCCTGGACAGTTGCTAATGAAAAACTGTTTTTT
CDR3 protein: CSAEPWTVANEKLFF

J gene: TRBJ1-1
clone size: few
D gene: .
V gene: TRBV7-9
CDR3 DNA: TGTGCCAGCAGCGGACAGACGGACGCTGAAGCTTTCTTT
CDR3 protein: CASSGQTDAEAFF

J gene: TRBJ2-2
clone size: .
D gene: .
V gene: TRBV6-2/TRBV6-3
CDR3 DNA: TGTGCCAGCAGACCCCTTATGAGGGGAGGTGATGCCGGGGAGCTGTTTTTT
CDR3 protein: CASRPLMRGGDAGELFF

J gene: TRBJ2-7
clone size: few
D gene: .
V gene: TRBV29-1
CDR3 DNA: TGCAGCGTCCGCATGAGGTTAACCTACGAGCAGTACTTC
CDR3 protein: CSVRMRLTYEQYF

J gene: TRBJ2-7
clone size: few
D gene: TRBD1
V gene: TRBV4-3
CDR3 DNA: TGCGCCAGCAGCCTCCAGGGACAGGGGGTCTACGAGCAGTACTTC
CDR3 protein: CASSLQGQGVYEQYF

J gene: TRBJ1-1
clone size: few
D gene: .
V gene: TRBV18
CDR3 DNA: TGTGCCAGCTCACCCAGGGATTACGGTGAAGCTTTCTTT
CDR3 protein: CASSPRDYGEAFF

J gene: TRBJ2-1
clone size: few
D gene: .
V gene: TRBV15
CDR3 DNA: TGTGCCACCAGCAGAGATGCAAATCCAAAGAGGTACAATGAGCAGTTCTTC
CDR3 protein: CATSRDANPKRYNEQFF

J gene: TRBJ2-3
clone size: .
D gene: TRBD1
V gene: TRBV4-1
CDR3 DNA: TGCGCCAGCAGCCAAGATGATTTCGGGACAGGGGGCCGCACAGATACGCAGTATTTT
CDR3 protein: CASSQDDFGTGGRTDTQYF

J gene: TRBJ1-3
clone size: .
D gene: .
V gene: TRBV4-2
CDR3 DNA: TGTGCCAGCCAGAGTTCTGGAAACACCATATATTTT
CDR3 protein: CASQSSGNTIYF

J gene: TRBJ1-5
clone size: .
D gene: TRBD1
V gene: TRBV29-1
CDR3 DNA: TGCAGCGTCCGACAGGGATACAATCAGCCCCAGCATTTT
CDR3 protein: CSVRQGYNQPQHF

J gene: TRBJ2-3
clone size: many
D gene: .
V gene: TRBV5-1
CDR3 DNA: TGCGCCAGCAGCGGGCACCTGCAACGGAGAGATACGCAGTATTTT
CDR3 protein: CASSGHLQRRDTQYF

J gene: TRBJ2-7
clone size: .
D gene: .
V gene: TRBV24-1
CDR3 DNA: TGTGCCACCAGTGAACATGGTACCTACGAGCAGTACTTC
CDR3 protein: CATSEHGTYEQYF

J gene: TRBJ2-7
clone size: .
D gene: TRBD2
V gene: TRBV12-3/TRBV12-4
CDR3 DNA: TGTGCCAGCAGTTCTGTTAGCGGGGCCTACGAGCAGTACTTC
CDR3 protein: CASSSVSGAYEQYF

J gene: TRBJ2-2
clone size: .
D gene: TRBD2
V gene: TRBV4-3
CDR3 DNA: TGCGCCAGCAGCCAAGTTCCAGCGGGGCTAAACACCGGGGAGCTGTTTTTT
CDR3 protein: CASSQVPAGLNTGELFF

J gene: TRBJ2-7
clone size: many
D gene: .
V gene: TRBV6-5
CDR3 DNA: TGTGCCAGCAGTAGGGACGGCTACGAGCAGTACTTC
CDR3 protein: CASSRDGYEQYF

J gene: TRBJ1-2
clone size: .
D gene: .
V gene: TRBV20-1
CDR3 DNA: TGCAGTGCCCCCATTCACAGTGGCTATGGCTACACCTTC
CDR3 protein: CSAPIHSGYGYTF

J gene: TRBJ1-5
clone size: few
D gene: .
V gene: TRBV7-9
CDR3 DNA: TGTGCCAGCAGCTTAGGCCAGGCTCCCAATCAGCCCCAGCATTTT
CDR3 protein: CASSLGQAPNQPQHF

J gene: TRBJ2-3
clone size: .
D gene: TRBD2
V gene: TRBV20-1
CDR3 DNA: TGCAGTGCTTACCCAGCGGGGGGGAGCACAGATACGCAGTATTTT
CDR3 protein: CSAYPAGGSTDTQYF

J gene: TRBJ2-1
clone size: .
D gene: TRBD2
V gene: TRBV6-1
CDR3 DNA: TGTGCCAGCACAGCGGGGGACGCCTACAATGAGCAGTTCTTC
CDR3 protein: CASTAGDAYNEQFF